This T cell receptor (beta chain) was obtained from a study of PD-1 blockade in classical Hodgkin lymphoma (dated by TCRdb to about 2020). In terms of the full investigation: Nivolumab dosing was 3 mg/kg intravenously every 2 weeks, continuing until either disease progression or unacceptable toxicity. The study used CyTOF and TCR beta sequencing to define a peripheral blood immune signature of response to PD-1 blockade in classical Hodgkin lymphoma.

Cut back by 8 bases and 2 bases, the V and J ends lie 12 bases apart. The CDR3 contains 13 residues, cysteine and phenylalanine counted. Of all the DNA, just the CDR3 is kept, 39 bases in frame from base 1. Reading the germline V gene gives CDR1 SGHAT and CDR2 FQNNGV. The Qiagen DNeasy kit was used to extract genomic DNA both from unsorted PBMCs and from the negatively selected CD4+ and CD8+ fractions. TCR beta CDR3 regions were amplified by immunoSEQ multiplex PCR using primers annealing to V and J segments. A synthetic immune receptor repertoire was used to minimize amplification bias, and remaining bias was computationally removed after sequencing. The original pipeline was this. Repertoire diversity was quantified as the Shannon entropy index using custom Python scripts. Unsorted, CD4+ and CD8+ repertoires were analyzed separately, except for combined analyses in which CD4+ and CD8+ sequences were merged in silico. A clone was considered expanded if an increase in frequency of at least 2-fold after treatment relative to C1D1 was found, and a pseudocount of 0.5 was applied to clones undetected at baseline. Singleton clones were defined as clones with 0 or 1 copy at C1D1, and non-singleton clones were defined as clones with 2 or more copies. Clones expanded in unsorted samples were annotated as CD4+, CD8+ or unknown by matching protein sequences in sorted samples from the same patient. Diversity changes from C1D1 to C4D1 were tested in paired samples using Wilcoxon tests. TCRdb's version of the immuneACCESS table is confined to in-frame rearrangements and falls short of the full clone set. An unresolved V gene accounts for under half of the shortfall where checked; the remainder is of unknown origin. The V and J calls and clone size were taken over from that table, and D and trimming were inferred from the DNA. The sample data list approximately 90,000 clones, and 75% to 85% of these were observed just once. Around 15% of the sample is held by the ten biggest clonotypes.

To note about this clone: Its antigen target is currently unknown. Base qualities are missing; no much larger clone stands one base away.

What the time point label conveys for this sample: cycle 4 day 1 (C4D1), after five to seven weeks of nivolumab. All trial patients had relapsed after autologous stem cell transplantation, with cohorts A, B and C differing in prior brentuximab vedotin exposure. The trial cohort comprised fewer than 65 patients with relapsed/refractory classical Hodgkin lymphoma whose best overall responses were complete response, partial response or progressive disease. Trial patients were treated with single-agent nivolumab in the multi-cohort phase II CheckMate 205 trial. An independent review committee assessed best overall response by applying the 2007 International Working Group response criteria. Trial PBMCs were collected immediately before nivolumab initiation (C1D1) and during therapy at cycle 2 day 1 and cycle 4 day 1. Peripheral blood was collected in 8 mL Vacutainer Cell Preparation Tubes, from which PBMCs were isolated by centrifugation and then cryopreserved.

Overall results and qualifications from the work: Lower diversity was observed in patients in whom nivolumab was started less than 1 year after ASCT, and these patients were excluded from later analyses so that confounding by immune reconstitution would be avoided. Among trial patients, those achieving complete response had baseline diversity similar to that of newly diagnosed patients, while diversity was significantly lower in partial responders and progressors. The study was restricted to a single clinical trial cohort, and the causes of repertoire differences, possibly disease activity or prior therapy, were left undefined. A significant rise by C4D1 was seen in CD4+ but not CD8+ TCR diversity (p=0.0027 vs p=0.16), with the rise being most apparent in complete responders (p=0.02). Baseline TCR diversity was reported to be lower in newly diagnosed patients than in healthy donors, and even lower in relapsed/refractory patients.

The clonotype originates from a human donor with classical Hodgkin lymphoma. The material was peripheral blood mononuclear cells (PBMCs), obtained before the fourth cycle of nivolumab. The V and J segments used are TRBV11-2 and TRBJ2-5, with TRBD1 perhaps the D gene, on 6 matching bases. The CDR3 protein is CASGPGTQETQYF. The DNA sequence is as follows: TGTGCCAGCGGACCCGGGACACAAGAGACCCAGTACTTC. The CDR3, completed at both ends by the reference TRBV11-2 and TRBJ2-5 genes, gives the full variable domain EAGVAQSPRYKIIEKRQSVAFWCNPISGHATLYWYQQILGQGPKLLIQFQNNGVVDDSQLPKDRFSAERLKGVDSTLKIQPAKLEDSAVYLCASGPGTQETQYFGPGTRLLVL.